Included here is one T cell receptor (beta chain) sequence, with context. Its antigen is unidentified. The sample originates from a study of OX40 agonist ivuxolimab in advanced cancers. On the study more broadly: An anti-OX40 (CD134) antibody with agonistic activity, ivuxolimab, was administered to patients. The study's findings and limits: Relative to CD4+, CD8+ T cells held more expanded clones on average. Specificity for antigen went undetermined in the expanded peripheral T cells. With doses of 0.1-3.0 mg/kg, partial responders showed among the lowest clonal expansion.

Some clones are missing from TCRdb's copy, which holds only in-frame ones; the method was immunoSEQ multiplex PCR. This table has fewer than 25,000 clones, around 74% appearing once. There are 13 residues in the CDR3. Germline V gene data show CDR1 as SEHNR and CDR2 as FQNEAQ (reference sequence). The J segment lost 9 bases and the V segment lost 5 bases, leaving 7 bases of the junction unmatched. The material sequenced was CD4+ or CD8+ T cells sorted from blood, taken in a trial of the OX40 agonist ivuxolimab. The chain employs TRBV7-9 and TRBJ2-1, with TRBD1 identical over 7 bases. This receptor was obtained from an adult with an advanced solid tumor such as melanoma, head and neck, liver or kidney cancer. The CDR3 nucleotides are TGTGCCAGCAGCACCCCAGACAGGGTTGAGCAGTTCTTC. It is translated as CASSTPDRVEQFF.